This T cell receptor beta chain was sequenced in a study of shared clonotypes between healthy human individuals. V gave up 5 bases and J gave up 5 bases; unmatched junction bases: 9. Germline CDR1 reads SQVTM; CDR2 reads ANQGSEA. CDR3 length: 14 amino acids. This clone came up once. Method: immunoSEQ multiplex PCR; TCRdb's copy keeps in-frame clones and lacks some. In the table there are around 2.1 million clones, nearly 97% of which are singletons. The V gene is TRBV29-1, the J gene TRBJ2-7; 10 nucleotides agree with TRBD1. The specimen sequenced was naive CD4+ T cells sorted from blood. Subset in this sample: CD45RA+ positively selected. The sequence derives from a young man in good health. The chain's CDR3 is CSVRTGTGVDEQYF. The CDR3 nucleotides read TGCAGCGTTAGAACCGGGACAGGGGTAGACGAGCAGTACTTC.